The T cell receptor beta chain described here comes from a study of a mutant IDH1 vaccine in newly diagnosed glioma. Study-level background: Vaccines were begun 4-6 weeks after radiotherapy alone, or with temozolomide cycles.

There are 12 residues in the CDR3. The germline gives CDR1 GTSNPN, CDR2 SVGIG (reference sequence). The V end lost 2 bases, the J end lost 1 base, and 6 bases lay between the germline ends. Time point defined: week 47, end of study. Topical imiquimod was applied with each vaccine dose, which held 300 ug of mutant IDH1 20-mer peptide. Repertoires were generated with immunoSEQ multiplex PCR, while TCRdb's copy carries only in-frame clones and drops some. The sample yields tens of thousands of clones, approximately 75% seen once. Turning to this clone: Its antigen is unidentified.

The sequences come from PBMCs, collected from a glioma patient whose treatment included an IDH1 peptide vaccine. The rearrangement joins TRBV30 to TRBJ2-7; D not certain. The receptor was derived from a man aged 50 or older with glioma. CDR3 bases: TGTGCCTGGAGTCGTTTGTCCTACGAGCAGTACTTC. Amino acids: CAWSRLSYEQYF. Based on the CDR3 plus reference TRBV30 and TRBJ2-7, the full variable domain is SQTIHQWPATLVQPVGSPLSLECTVEGTSNPNLYWYRQAAGRGLQLLFYSVGIGQISSEVPQNLSASRPQDRQFILSSKKLLLSDSGFYLCAWSRLSYEQYFGPGTRLTVT.